This TCR beta chain was obtained from a study of T cell responses to AZD1222 COVID-19 vaccine. CDR1 and CDR2 (germline): SGHTA, FQGNSA. Trimming shortened V by 4 bases and J by 2 bases, and 13 bases separated the two germline ends. CDR3 size: 15 residues. Study outcomes and limitations: Repertoire samples came only from after the peak T cell response. The study found vaccine-associated CD4 TCRs spanning spike, dominant at 160-218 and 743-854. Following two doses of AZD1222, Spike-specific TCR breadth and depth rose. Donors were largely white British and mainly female; clonal diversity was possibly underestimated.

Method: immunoSEQ multiplex PCR; TCRdb's copy keeps in-frame clones and lacks some. Among 95,000 to 150,000 clones listed, roughly 91% were seen once. A word on this clone: The antigen remains undetermined.

The source is an adult who received the AZD1222 COVID-19 vaccine. The chain recombines TRBV7-2 with TRBJ2-3; D remains unclear. Sequences were derived from peripheral blood, sampled 28 days after the second AZD1222 dose. The CDR3 nucleotides are TGTGCCAGCAGCTGGGTTGCACTCTACACAGATACGCAGTATTTT. Translating gives CASSWVALYTDTQYF.